The 30 T cell receptor beta chains below come from one sample, sequenced in a study of blood T cell repertoires in COVID-19. Libraries were prepared by immunoSEQ multiplex PCR; TCRdb keeps only in-frame clonotypes and omits some of them. The profile shows about 200,000 clones, around four fifths of them singletons. The sample taken for sequencing was peripheral blood. These receptors were taken from a human donor with acute or convalescent COVID-19. The donor label of this sample is uncertain.

The V call is TRBV9, the J call TRBJ2-7; the match to TRBD2 covers 7 bases. Germline V gives CDR1 SGDLS, CDR2 YYNGEE. The trim removed 0 bases at V and 7 bases at J, leaving 13 bases unmatched. This CDR3 comprises 16 residues. The CDR3 sequence is CASSVGRRAGSEEQYF. The CDR3 DNA reads as TGTGCCAGCAGCGTAGGTCGGAGAGCGGGATCAGAAGAGCAGTACTTC.

The chain recombines TRBV7-2 with TRBJ2-2; 10 bases are a match to TRBD2. V lost 6 bases, J lost 1 base, and 8 bases stayed unmatched. This CDR3 region has 17 residues. Germline CDR1 is SGHTA and CDR2 is FQGNSA. CDR3 amino acids: CASSPPGTSVNTGELFF. CDR3 DNA sequence: TGTGCCAGCAGTCCACCCGGGACTAGCGTGAACACCGGGGAGCTGTTTTTT.

The chain uses TRBV4-3 and TRBJ2-1; the match to TRBD2 covers 9 bases. CDR3 length equals 19 residues. Germline CDR1 is LGHNA and CDR2 is YSLEER. After removal of 0 bases from V and 1 base from J, the junction contained 10 bases not matched to a gene. CDR3 nucleotides: TGCGCCAGCAGCCAAGATACGGCGGGAGGGCGAGGATCCTACAATGAGCAGTTCTTC. Translation: CASSQDTAGGRGSYNEQFF.

V gene TRBV7-9 combines with J gene TRBJ1-2; TRBD1 might be the D (5 bases). This CDR3 contains 13 residues. The V end lost 3 bases, the J end lost 2 bases, and 7 bases lay between the germline ends. Germline assignment: CDR1 SEHNR and CDR2 FQNEAQ (reference sequence). The CDR3 DNA reads as TGTGCCAGCAGCTTGACAGAGAACTATGGCTACACCTTC. This gives the protein CASSLTENYGYTF. The full variable domain, rest sourced from reference TRBV7-9 and TRBJ1-2, is DTGVSQNPRHKITKRGQNVTFRCDPISEHNRLYWYRQTLGQGPEFLTYFQNEAQLEKSRLLSDRFSAERPKGSFSTLEIQRTEQGDSAMYLCASSLTENYGYTFGSGTRLTVV.

The genes are TRBV5-1 and TRBJ2-3, with D possibly TRBD1 on 6 matching bases. The V gene's germline CDR1 is SGHRS and CDR2 YFSETQ. The CDR3 sequence is 16 residues long. V was pared by 3 bases and J by 3 bases, with 17 bases between. CDR3 bases: TGCGCCAGCAGCTATGAAGGGGGTTTCGGTACAGATACGCAGTATTTT. It specifies CASSYEGGFGTDTQYF. Full variable domain (remainder filled in from reference TRBV5-1 and TRBJ2-3): KAGVTQTPRYLIKTRGQQVTLSCSPISGHRSVSWYQQTPGQGLQFLFEYFSETQRNKGNFPGRFSGRQFSNSRSEMNVSTLELGDSALYLCASSYEGGFGTDTQYFGPGTRLTVL.

The rearrangement uses TRBV5-1 and TRBJ1-4, with 8 bases that match TRBD1. Unmatched junction bases numbered 5, after V lost 0 bases and J lost 7 bases. This CDR3 is built from 15 residues. CDR1 and CDR2 (germline): SGHRS, YFSETQ. DNA of the CDR3: TGCGCCAGCAGCTTGGCGACAGGGGTGACTGAAAAACTGTTTTTT. Translating it yields CASSLATGVTEKLFF. Supplemented by reference TRBV5-1 and TRBJ1-4, the full variable domain reads KAGVTQTPRYLIKTRGQQVTLSCSPISGHRSVSWYQQTPGQGLQFLFEYFSETQRNKGNFPGRFSGRQFSNSRSEMNVSTLELGDSALYLCASSLATGVTEKLFFGSGTQLSVL.

The V gene is TRBV7-9, the J gene TRBJ1-4, with TRBD1 matching over 8 bases. The ends lost 5 bases at V and 8 bases at J; junction bases unmatched: 7. The CDR3 loop spans 14 amino acids. From germline, CDR1 is SEHNR and CDR2 FQNEAQ (reference sequence). The CDR3 region has the DNA TGTGCCAGCAGCCCCGGACAGGGTCTGGAAAAACTGTTTTTT. Translated: CASSPGQGLEKLFF.

Note on this clone: At the DNA level, this CDR3 is encoded by other sequences in the same sample as well. The V call is TRBV6-5, the J call TRBJ1-1; D is perhaps TRBD1 (6 bases). Germline CDR1 and CDR2: MNHEY and SVGAGI. The CDR3 totals 13 residues. Deletions cut 5 bases from V and 4 bases from J, with 11 bases between. This CDR3 reads CASSSTGSTEAFF. In nucleotides, the CDR3 is TGTGCCAGCAGTAGCACAGGGAGCACTGAAGCTTTCTTT.

This chain uses TRBV24-1 with TRBJ1-5; 7 bases map to TRBD1. This CDR3 comprises 14 residues. Per the germline V gene, CDR1 is KGHDR and CDR2 is SFDVKD. Trimming took 10 bases from V and 4 from J; bases not matched to a gene: 9. Here the CDR3 reads CATQDRLGNQPQHF. The DNA for the CDR3 is TGTGCCACTCAGGACAGGCTGGGAAATCAGCCCCAGCATTTT.

This clone was detected only once. The rearrangement uses TRBV3-1 (or the pseudogene TRBV3-2) and TRBJ2-7, with D possibly matching TRBD2 (6 bases). The V gene's germline CDR1 is LGHDT and CDR2 YNNKEL (reference sequence). The V gene lost 0 bases and the J gene lost 6 bases, with 15 bases spanning the gap. The CDR3 loop spans 15 amino acids. The CDR3 DNA follows: TGTGCCAGCAGCCAAGATCTGGTCCCGGGGGTCGAGCAGTACTTC. This encodes CASSQDLVPGVEQYF.

The chain combines TRBV6-5 with TRBJ2-3, with D perhaps TRBD1 (5 bases). From germline, CDR1 is MNHEY and CDR2 SVGAGI. This CDR3 comprises 15 residues. Trimming cost V 5 bases and J 4 bases, with 16 bases left between them. Written as DNA, the CDR3 is TGTGCCAGCAGTATACAGGTCTTCGGAGCAGATACGCAGTATTTT. Its protein is CASSIQVFGADTQYF.

This rearrangement joins TRBV19 to TRBJ1-5; TRBD1 matches 7 bases. The CDR3 loop spans 17 amino acids. V dropped 11 bases and J dropped 4; count of bases not matched to a gene: 20. Germline CDR1 LNHDA, CDR2 SQIVND (reference sequence). The CDR3 DNA reads TGTGCCTGTCAAATGTCACCGGGACAGCAAGTTAATCAGCCCCAGCATTTT. It is translated as CACQMSPGQQVNQPQHF.

Here the CDR3 reads CASSQDRSTEPETQYF. The CDR3 DNA reads as TGTGCCAGCAGCCAAGATCGGTCAACAGAGCCAGAGACCCAGTACTTC. This chain uses TRBV3-1 (or the pseudogene TRBV3-2) with TRBJ2-5; D remains unclear. The CDR3 covers 16 residues. V lost 0 bases and J lost 4, with 15 bases in between. Germline-derived CDR1 and CDR2 are LGHDT and YNNKEL (reference sequence).

As to this clone: Other DNA sequences in this sample translate to the same CDR3. The genes are TRBV6-5 and TRBJ2-6, with 7 bases identical to TRBD1. The germline CDR1 and CDR2 sequences are MNHEY and SVGAGI. The junction had 1 base not matched to a gene; V was cut back by 0 bases and J by 2 bases. This CDR3 comprises 16 residues. CDR3 sequence reads: CASSYSTGPGANVLTF. The CDR3, as DNA: TGTGCCAGCAGTTACTCGACAGGGCCTGGGGCCAACGTCCTGACTTTC.

As concerns this clone: Other DNA sequences in the same sample also yield this CDR3. This rearrangement joins TRBV28 to TRBJ1-5; D is possibly TRBD1 (6 bases). V shed 5 bases and J shed 1 base, with 18 bases lying between them. This CDR3 region has 17 residues. Germline V gene lookup returns CDR1 MDHEN and CDR2 SYDVKM. CDR3 DNA sequence: TGTGCCAGCAGTCCCCCCCACAGGGTTAGGAGCAATCAGCCCCAGCATTTT. Protein product: CASSPPHRVRSNQPQHF.

The sample holds one count of this clone. J is TRBJ2-2 and V is TRBV7-2, with 11 positions matching TRBD2. Germline V CDR1 and CDR2: SGHTA, FQGNSA. This CDR3 contains 16 residues. J gave up 2 bases and V 5 bases, and 4 bases lay outside the gene matches. The CDR3 loop is CTSSITSGGNTGELFF. CDR3 sequence (DNA): TGTACCAGCAGCATTACTAGCGGGGGAAACACCGGGGAGCTGTTTTTT.

This clone was seen only once. The chain joins TRBV6-5 to TRBJ1-5; a weak D match, TRBD1 (5 bases). Germline CDR1 is MNHEY and CDR2 is SVGAGI. V gave up 2 bases and J gave up 6 bases, with 11 bases separating them. This CDR3 spans 14 amino acids. The CDR3 is CASSYGRGGQPQHF. In nucleotides, the CDR3 is TGTGCCAGCAGTTACGGGAGGGGAGGTCAGCCCCAGCATTTT.

This chain links TRBV27 with TRBJ1-4; D gene uncertain. CDR1 is MNHEY, CDR2 SMNVEV, per germline (reference sequence). The CDR3 length is 14 residues. Trimming pared 0 bases from V and 8 bases from J, leaving 10 bases between. The CDR3 spells CASSLSYVAEKLFF. The CDR3 DNA reads TGTGCCAGCAGTTTATCGTATGTAGCCGAAAAACTGTTTTTT.

In its sample, this clone was seen a few times. The chain links TRBV3-1 (or the pseudogene TRBV3-2) to TRBJ1-2; D remains ambiguous. Trimming removed 4 bases from V and 0 bases from J, with 12 bases in between. Germline CDR1 is LGHDT and CDR2 is YNNKEL (reference sequence). The CDR3 contains 15 residues. CDR3 sequence: CASSLSGGSNYGYTF. In DNA, the CDR3 is TGTGCCAGCAGCCTATCGGGTGGGTCTAACTATGGCTACACCTTC.

Note on this clone: At the DNA level, this CDR3 is encoded by other sequences in the same sample as well. The V call is TRBV18, the J call TRBJ2-7, with 8 bases aligning to TRBD1. With V trimmed by 1 base and J by 4 bases, 3 bases remained unmatched. Germline-derived CDR1 and CDR2 are KGHSH and LQKENI. This CDR3 has 14 amino acids. In nucleotides, the CDR3 is TGTGCCAGCTCACCACGGACAGGGACTTACGAGCAGTACTTC. Amino acids: CASSPRTGTYEQYF. The variable domain in full, with the rest retrieved from reference TRBV18 and TRBJ2-7, is NAGVMQNPRHLVRRRGQEARLRCSPMKGHSHVYWYRQLPEEGLKFMVYLQKENIIDESGMPKERFSAEFPKEGPSILRIQQVVRGDSAAYFCASSPRTGTYEQYFGPGTRLTVT.

V usage is TRBV5-1 and J usage is TRBJ1-5, with D perhaps matching TRBD1 (6 bases). CDR1 is SGHRS, CDR2 YFSETQ, per germline. This CDR3 contains 15 residues. Between the trimmed V and J ends, which lost 0 bases and 7 bases, there was a span of 14 bases. CDR3 in amino acids: CASSLVGGAQQPQHF. CDR3 bases: TGCGCCAGCAGCTTGGTTGGGGGGGCGCAACAGCCCCAGCATTTT.

V gene TRBV6-1 combines with J gene TRBJ1-1; D perhaps matches TRBD1 (5 bases). Germline V gene sequence: CDR1 MNHNS, CDR2 SASEGT. The ends were cut back, 1 base at V and 2 bases at J, with 20 bases in the middle. The CDR3 runs 18 residues. Here the CDR3 reads CASSEDIGRGLDNTEAFF. The CDR3 bases are TGTGCCAGCAGTGAAGATATAGGGAGGGGCCTGGACAACACTGAAGCTTTCTTT.

CDR3 DNA sequence: TGCGCCAGCAGCTTCGGGGAATCAGGAAACACCATATATTTT. This codes for CASSFGESGNTIYF. The J gene is TRBJ1-3, the V gene TRBV5-1; D is unresolved. Germline V gene sequence: CDR1 SGHRS, CDR2 YFSETQ. CDR3 length equals 14 residues. V was pared by 2 bases and J by 4 bases, with 10 bases between.

The gene calls are TRBV11-3 and TRBJ2-3; D unresolved. Germline CDR1 and CDR2: SGHNT and YENEEA. Trimming took 5 bases from V and 2 from J, leaving 11 bases between them. The CDR3 loop spans 14 amino acids. The CDR3, as DNA: TGTGCCAGCAGCCACGGGTCCTCCACAGATACGCAGTATTTT. The encoded protein is CASSHGSSTDTQYF.

V and J are TRBV18 and TRBJ1-1; 10 bases align to TRBD1. CDR1 and CDR2 (germline): KGHSH, LQKENI. Germline trimming cut 5 bases from V and 5 bases from J; bases unmatched to any gene: 5. CDR3 length: 14 residues. The CDR3 here is CASSSDRGLTEAFF. CDR3 bases: TGTGCCAGCTCATCCGACAGGGGGCTTACTGAAGCTTTCTTT.

The CDR3 DNA reads as TGTGCCAGCAGCCCTACAGGGCGGAGTTCCTACGAGCAGTACTTC. It translates to CASSPTGRSSYEQYF. This chain connects TRBV11-2 to TRBJ2-7; D may be TRBD1 (6 bases). V lost 5 bases and J lost 1, with 15 bases in between. This CDR3 has 15 amino acids. The V gene's germline CDR1 is SGHAT and CDR2 FQNNGV.

This clone occurred once. The chain uses TRBV5-1 and TRBJ2-1; D call uncertain. This CDR3 region has 14 residues. Germline V gives CDR1 SGHRS, CDR2 YFSETQ. With 4 bases removed from V and 6 bases from J, the gap between germline ends came to 14 bases. CDR3 nucleotide sequence: TGCGCCAGCAGCCTCTCTTTCCTAGGCAATGAGCAGTTCTTC. Its protein product is CASSLSFLGNEQFF.

This chain joins TRBV11-2 and TRBJ2-5, with 12 positions matching TRBD1. The CDR3 loop spans 17 amino acids. V shed 1 base and J 5 bases; nucleotides not matched to a gene: 8. CDR1 and CDR2 (germline): SGHAT, FQNNGV. In DNA, the CDR3 is TGTGCCAGCAGCTTAGGATCGGGACAGGGGGCTGGGGAGACCCAGTACTTC. This gives the protein CASSLGSGQGAGETQYF.

This clone was counted a few times. The CDR3 region is CASKSAGAVTDTQYF. CDR3 DNA: TGTGCCAGCAAATCCGCGGGGGCGGTCACAGATACGCAGTATTTT. V gene TRBV7-9 combines with J gene TRBJ2-3; D may be TRBD2 (7 bases). Per the germline V gene, CDR1 is SEHNR and CDR2 is FQNEAQ (reference sequence). The CDR3 runs to 15 residues. Trimming shortened V by 7 bases and J by 2 bases, and 16 bases separated the two germline ends. Based on the CDR3 plus reference TRBV7-9 and TRBJ2-3, the full variable domain is DTGVSQNPRHKITKRGQNVTFRCDPISEHNRLYWYRQTLGQGPEFLTYFQNEAQLEKSRLLSDRFSAERPKGSFSTLEIQRTEQGDSAMYLCASKSAGAVTDTQYFGPGTRLTVL.

The chain combines TRBV5-1 with TRBJ2-5; D gene unclear. V shed 4 bases and J shed 2 bases, with 3 bases lying between them. The CDR3 length is 11 residues. CDR1 and CDR2 (germline): SGHRS, YFSETQ. CDR3 in DNA: TGCGCCAGCAGCCAACAAGAGACCCAGTACTTC. This encodes CASSQQETQYF.